Detailed here is one T cell receptor (beta chain). The identical CDR3 is also encoded by other nucleotide sequences in the sample. Seattle patients were enrolled during active infection and followed longitudinally. This specimen comes from a study of blood T cell repertoires in COVID-19. Germline CDR1 reads SGDLS; CDR2 reads YYNGEE. Trimming pared 5 bases from V and 7 bases from J, leaving 9 bases between. The CDR3 length is 11 residues. Repertoires were generated with immunoSEQ multiplex PCR, while TCRdb's copy carries only in-frame clones and drops some. Of more than 200,000 clones in the sample, around nine tenths were seen once.

Specimen: peripheral blood. The clonotype was recovered from a woman aged 55-70 years with COVID-19, enrolled during active disease. The chain uses TRBV9 and TRBJ1-2; D may be TRBD1 (5 bases). The CDR3 protein is CASRQGLGYTF. Here the CDR3 DNA reads TGTGCCAGCAGGCAGGGCCTTGGCTACACCTTC.